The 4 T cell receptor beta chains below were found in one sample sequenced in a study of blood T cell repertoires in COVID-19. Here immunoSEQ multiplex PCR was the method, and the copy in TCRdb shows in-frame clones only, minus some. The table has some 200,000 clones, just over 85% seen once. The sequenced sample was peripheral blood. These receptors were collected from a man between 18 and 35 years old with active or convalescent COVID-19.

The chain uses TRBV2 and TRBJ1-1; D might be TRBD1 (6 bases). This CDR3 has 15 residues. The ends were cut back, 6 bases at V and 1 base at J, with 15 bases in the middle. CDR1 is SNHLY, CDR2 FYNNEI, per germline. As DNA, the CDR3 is TGTGCCAGCAGATACAGGGACGGAAAGAACACTGAAGCTTTCTTT. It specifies CASRYRDGKNTEAFF. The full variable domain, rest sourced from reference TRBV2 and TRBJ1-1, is EPEVTQTPSHQVTQMGQEVILRCVPISNHLYFYWYRQILGQKVEFLVSFYNNEISEKSEIFDDQFSVERPDGSNFTLKIRSTKLEDSAMYFCASRYRDGKNTEAFFGQGTRLTVV.

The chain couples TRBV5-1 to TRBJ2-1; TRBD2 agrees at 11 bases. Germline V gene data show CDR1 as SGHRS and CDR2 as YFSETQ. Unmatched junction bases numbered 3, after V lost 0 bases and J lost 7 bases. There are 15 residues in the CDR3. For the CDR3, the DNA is TGCGCCAGCAGCTTGGGGGGACTAGCGGTAAATGAGCAGTTCTTC. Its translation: CASSLGGLAVNEQFF.

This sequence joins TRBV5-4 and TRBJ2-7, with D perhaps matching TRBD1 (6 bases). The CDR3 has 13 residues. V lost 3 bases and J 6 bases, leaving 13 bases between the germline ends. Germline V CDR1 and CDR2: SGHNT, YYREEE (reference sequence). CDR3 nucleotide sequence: TGTGCCAGCAGCTGGACCGAAGGGGGCGAGCAGTACTTC. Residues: CASSWTEGGEQYF.

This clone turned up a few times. CDR3 DNA: TGCAGCGTTGCACCTACTACCACCAGCGAGCAGTTCTTC. This gives the protein CSVAPTTTSEQFF. V is TRBV29-1 and J is TRBJ2-1; D ambiguous. The CDR3 runs to 13 residues. Germline V gene sequence: CDR1 SQVTM, CDR2 ANQGSEA. Trimming shortened V by 4 bases and J by 10 bases, and 17 bases separated the two germline ends.